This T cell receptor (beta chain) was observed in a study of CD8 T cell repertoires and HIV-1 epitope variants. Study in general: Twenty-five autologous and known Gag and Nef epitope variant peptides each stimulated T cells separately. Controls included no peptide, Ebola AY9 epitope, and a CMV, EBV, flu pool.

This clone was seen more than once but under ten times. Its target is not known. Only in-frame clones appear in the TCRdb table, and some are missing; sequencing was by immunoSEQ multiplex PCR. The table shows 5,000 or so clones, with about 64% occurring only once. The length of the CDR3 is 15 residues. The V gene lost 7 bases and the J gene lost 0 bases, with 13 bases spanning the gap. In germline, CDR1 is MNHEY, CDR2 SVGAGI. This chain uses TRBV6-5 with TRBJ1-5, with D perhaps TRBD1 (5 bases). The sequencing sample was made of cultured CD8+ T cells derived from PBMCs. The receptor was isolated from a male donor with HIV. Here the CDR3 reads CASNADSYSNQPQHF. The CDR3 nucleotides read TGTGCCAGCAATGCTGACAGTTATAGCAATCAGCCCCAGCATTTT.